One sample yielded the 32 T cell receptor beta chains listed below, sequenced in a study of T cell responses to AZD1222 COVID-19 vaccine. TCRdb's copy holds only in-frame clones and misses some; the assay was immunoSEQ multiplex PCR. The profile covers about 73,000 clones, with around 88% appearing a single time and less than 20% taken by the ten largest. The sequencing here drew on peripheral blood, taken on day 0 of AZD1222 vaccination. These receptors originate from an adult in good health.

V gene TRBV5-1 combines with J gene TRBJ1-1, with 7 bases aligning to TRBD1. Germline trimming cut 2 bases from V and 6 bases from J; bases unmatched to any gene: 4. The CDR3 has 13 residues. The germline CDR1 and CDR2 sequences are SGHRS and YFSETQ. The CDR3 protein is CASSLGGRAEAFF. For the CDR3, the DNA is TGCGCCAGCAGCTTAGGGGGCCGGGCTGAAGCTTTCTTT.

V and J are TRBV5-1 and TRBJ2-5, with 7 bases that match TRBD2. Trimming took 2 bases from V and 0 from J; bases not matched to a gene: 1. The germline V gene has CDR1 SGHRS and CDR2 YFSETQ. This CDR3 comprises 14 residues. The CDR3 DNA reads as TGCGCCAGCAGCTTCGGGGGGAACCAAGAGACCCAGTACTTC. It specifies CASSFGGNQETQYF.

The chain carries TRBV11-2 and TRBJ2-1; TRBD2 might be the D (6 bases). CDR1 and CDR2 (germline): SGHAT, FQNNGV. V shed 8 bases and J shed 2 bases, with 10 bases lying between them. The CDR3 contains 13 residues. In DNA form, the CDR3 reads TGTGCCAGCGCCGGGGGTGCCTACAATGAGCAGTTCTTC. Protein product: CASAGGAYNEQFF. Complete variable domain (other parts from reference TRBV11-2 and TRBJ2-1): EAGVAQSPRYKIIEKRQSVAFWCNPISGHATLYWYQQILGQGPKLLIQFQNNGVVDDSQLPKDRFSAERLKGVDSTLKIQPAKLEDSAVYLCASAGGAYNEQFFGPGTRLTVL.

V and J are TRBV28 and TRBJ1-5, with D perhaps TRBD1 (5 bases). Germline CDR1 MDHEN, CDR2 SYDVKM. The V end was cut by 4 bases, the J end by 3 bases, with 10 bases between. This CDR3 contains 14 residues. Here the CDR3 reads CASSSETDNQPQHF. The CDR3 DNA sequence: TGTGCCAGCAGTTCAGAGACAGACAATCAGCCCCAGCATTTT. The complete variable domain, with remaining parts taken from reference TRBV28 and TRBJ1-5, reads DVKVTQSSRYLVKRTGEKVFLECVQDMDHENMFWYRQDPGLGLRLIYFSYDVKMKEKGDIPEGYSVSREKKERFSLILESASTNQTSMYLCASSSETDNQPQHFGDGTRLSIL.

This chain connects TRBV28 to TRBJ1-2, with D possibly being TRBD1 (6 bases). The V gene lost 10 bases and the J gene lost 7 bases, with 16 bases spanning the gap. The length of the CDR3 is 12 residues. Germline V gene data show CDR1 as MDHEN and CDR2 as SYDVKM. The CDR3 region is CANRAGVGGYTF. The CDR3 bases are TGTGCCAACAGGGCCGGGGTCGGTGGCTACACCTTC.

CDR3 nucleotide sequence: TGTGCCAGCAGTGAAGCGGACGCCAAAAACATTCAGTACTTC. This gives the protein CASSEADAKNIQYF. The chain uses TRBV6-1 and TRBJ2-4; D is ambiguous. Trimming cost V 0 bases and J 1 base, with 4 bases left between them. Germline V CDR1 and CDR2: MNHNS, SASEGT. The CDR3 extends over 14 amino acids.

The chain carries TRBV7-8 and TRBJ1-3; a weak D match, TRBD1 (5 bases). CDR1 is SGHVS and CDR2 is FQNEAQ in the germline V gene. The CDR3 spans 14 residues. V was cut by 3 bases and J by 4 bases, with 10 bases left in between. CDR3 loop: CASSLGPQGNTIYF. In DNA, the CDR3 is TGTGCCAGCAGCTTGGGGCCTCAGGGAAACACCATATATTTT. The whole variable domain, remainder taken from reference TRBV7-8 and TRBJ1-3, is GAGVSQSPRYKVAKRGQDVALRCDPISGHVSLFWYQQALGQGPEFLTYFQNEAQLDKSGLPSDRFFAERPEGSVSTLKIQRTQQEDSAVYLCASSLGPQGNTIYFGEGSWLTVV.

The chain links TRBV6-6 to TRBJ2-7; TRBD2 is a possible D gene (5 bases). Germline V gene sequence: CDR1 MNHNY, CDR2 SVGAGI (reference sequence). Trimming removed 6 bases from V and 2 bases from J, with 8 bases in between. The CDR3 totals 12 residues. The CDR3 loop reads CASSRGTYEQYF. CDR3 nucleotides: TGTGCCAGCAGCCGGGGAACCTACGAGCAGTACTTC.

The CDR3 DNA sequence: TGTGCCAGCGGTCAGGGGAGGGCCAACGTCCTGACTTTC. Translation: CASGQGRANVLTF. The chain combines TRBV27 with TRBJ2-6; tentatively, D is TRBD1 (6 bases). The germline V gene has CDR1 MNHEY and CDR2 SMNVEV (reference sequence). The CDR3 loop spans 13 amino acids. The V end lost 8 bases, the J end lost 5 bases, and 10 bases lay between the germline ends.

CDR3 bases: TGCAGTGCTAGTGGGGAGGGGGTCTACAATGAGCAGTTCTTC. It yields the protein CSASGEGVYNEQFF. The chain is built from TRBV20-1 and TRBJ2-1; possible D gene TRBD2, 7 bases. The CDR3 contains 14 residues. Germline values: CDR1 DFQATT, CDR2 SNEGSKA (reference sequence). Trimming took off 3 bases at V and 3 bases at J, with 12 bases between the two ends.

The sample holds one count of this clone. The chain has TRBV11-2 and TRBJ2-3; TRBD2 matches 11 bases. From germline, CDR1 is SGHAT and CDR2 FQNNGV. Trimming at V came to 4 bases and at J to 6 bases, leaving 6 bases not matched to a gene. The CDR3 covers 15 residues. The CDR3: CASSSLAGGLDTQYF. CDR3 nucleotide sequence: TGTGCCAGCAGCTCATTAGCGGGAGGGTTGGATACGCAGTATTTT.

The chain employs TRBV24-1 and TRBJ2-2, with 9 bases identical to TRBD1. The CDR3 has 15 residues. V lost 6 bases and J lost 2; bases outside the gene matches: 3. Germline CDR1 reads KGHDR; CDR2 reads SFDVKD. CDR3 sequence (DNA): TGTGCCACCAGTTCGGACAGGGGAAACACCGGGGAGCTGTTTTTT. Translating it yields CATSSDRGNTGELFF.

This chain connects TRBV19 to TRBJ2-1; D unclear. Germline V gene data show CDR1 as LNHDA and CDR2 as SQIVND (reference sequence). Trimming shortened V by 5 bases and J by 0 bases, and 8 bases separated the two germline ends. This CDR3 comprises 14 residues. This chain's CDR3 is CASSDTTSYNEQFF. In DNA, the CDR3 is TGTGCCAGTAGTGACACCACCTCCTACAATGAGCAGTTCTTC. The variable domain in full, with the rest retrieved from reference TRBV19 and TRBJ2-1, is DGGITQSPKYLFRKEGQNVTLSCEQNLNHDAMYWYRQDPGQGLRLIYYSQIVNDFQKGDIAEGYSVSREKKESFPLTVTSAQKNPTAFYLCASSDTTSYNEQFFGPGTRLTVL.

The J gene is TRBJ1-5, the V gene TRBV6-5; D is undetermined. The V end was cut by 2 bases, the J end by 2 bases, with 4 bases between. CDR1 MNHEY and CDR2 SVGAGI come from the germline V gene. There are 13 residues in the CDR3. DNA for the CDR3: TGTGCCAGCAGTTACCTGGGCAATCAGCCCCAGCATTTT. Its protein product is CASSYLGNQPQHF.

The chain recombines TRBV5-6 with TRBJ1-6; 9 nucleotides agree with TRBD1. Germline CDR1 SGHDT, CDR2 YYEEEE. This CDR3 region has 17 residues. After removal of 0 bases from V and 0 bases from J, the junction contained 1 base not matched to a gene. CDR3 DNA sequence: TGTGCCAGCAGCTTGGGGACAGGGGACTCCTATAATTCACCCCTCCACTTT. Protein product: CASSLGTGDSYNSPLHF.

The chain is built from TRBV18 and TRBJ2-6, with no clear D. V was pared by 1 base and J by 0 bases, with 4 bases between. From germline, CDR1 is KGHSH and CDR2 LQKENI. The CDR3 length is 15 residues. The CDR3 DNA reads as TGTGCCAGCTCACCACTCAGCTCTGGGGCCAACGTCCTGACTTTC. Translated: CASSPLSSGANVLTF.

This chain links TRBV27 with TRBJ1-1; TRBD1 is a possible D gene (6 bases). Germline CDR1 is MNHEY and CDR2 is SMNVEV (reference sequence). This CDR3 region has 13 residues. V dropped 3 bases and J dropped 3 bases, with 8 bases sitting between them. In DNA, the CDR3 is TGTGCCAGCAGTTTGGACAGCGACACTGAAGCTTTCTTT. Residues: CASSLDSDTEAFF.

The chain combines TRBV4-3 with TRBJ2-1; 11 nucleotides match TRBD2. J was trimmed by 3 bases and V by 3 bases; bases with no gene match: 7. Per the germline V gene, CDR1 is LGHNA and CDR2 is YSLEER. The CDR3 covers 17 residues. CDR3 in DNA: TGCGCCAGCAGCCACGAACCGGGACTAGCGGACTACAATGAGCAGTTCTTC. Translated, it gives CASSHEPGLADYNEQFF.

The rearrangement links TRBV6-5 to TRBJ1-5; 9 positions match TRBD1. Germline V lookup: CDR1 MNHEY, CDR2 SVGAGI. Germline trimming cut 3 bases from V and 6 bases from J; bases unmatched to any gene: 9. The CDR3 is 16 residues long. CDR3 in amino acids: CASSYSGGQGGQPQHF. The CDR3 DNA reads as TGTGCCAGCAGTTATTCCGGGGGACAGGGCGGTCAGCCCCAGCATTTT.

This clone was picked up a small number of times. The J gene is TRBJ1-2, the V gene TRBV29-1; D is possibly TRBD1 (5 bases). Germline V gene sequence: CDR1 SQVTM, CDR2 ANQGSEA. The CDR3 is 14 residues long. Trimming pared 5 bases from V and 0 bases from J, leaving 13 bases between. CDR3 amino acids: CSVRGDVANYGYTF. The DNA for the CDR3 is TGCAGCGTTAGGGGTGACGTGGCTAACTATGGCTACACCTTC. The full variable domain, in which reference TRBV29-1 and TRBJ1-2 provide the parts outside the CDR3, is SAVISQKPSRDICQRGTSLTIQCQVDSQVTMMFWYRQQPGQSLTLIATANQGSEATYESGFVIDKFPISRPNLTFSTLTVSNMSPEDSSIYLCSVRGDVANYGYTFGSGTRLTVV.

V and J are TRBV10-3 and TRBJ1-4, with a possible D match to TRBD1 (5 bases). This CDR3 contains 14 residues. The V gene's germline CDR1 is ENHRY and CDR2 SYGVKD. The germline V and J ends were trimmed by 4 bases and 8 bases, with 14 bases remaining between them. The CDR3 region is CAISAQGEEEKLFF. CDR3 nucleotide sequence: TGTGCCATCAGTGCTCAGGGAGAGGAGGAAAAACTGTTTTTT.

This chain's CDR3 is CSVVADYNEQFF. DNA of the CDR3: TGCAGCGTTGTTGCAGATTACAATGAGCAGTTCTTC. The chain carries TRBV29-1 and TRBJ2-1, with D unclear. Germline V gene data show CDR1 as SQVTM and CDR2 as ANQGSEA. This CDR3 is 12 amino acids long. V lost 4 bases, J lost 4 bases, and 8 bases lay in between.

The V gene is TRBV30, the J gene TRBJ2-7; either TRBD1 or TRBD2 may fit D (5 bases each). Trimming cost V 0 bases and J 2 bases, with 8 bases left between them. The germline V gene encodes CDR1 GTSNPN and CDR2 SVGIG (reference sequence). The CDR3 has 13 residues. As DNA, the CDR3 is TGTGCCTGGAGTGTCCAGGGACCCTACGAGCAGTACTTC. Its translation: CAWSVQGPYEQYF.

J is TRBJ1-2 and V is TRBV2; tentatively, D is TRBD1 (6 bases). From germline, CDR1 is SNHLY and CDR2 FYNNEI. The CDR3 sequence is 12 residues long. Trimming took 7 bases from V and 7 from J, leaving 13 bases between them. The CDR3 region is CASTVGGLGYTF. For the CDR3, the DNA is TGTGCCAGCACCGTAGGGGGACTTGGCTACACCTTC. Looking up the rest from reference TRBV2 and TRBJ1-2 gives the full variable domain: EPEVTQTPSHQVTQMGQEVILRCVPISNHLYFYWYRQILGQKVEFLVSFYNNEISEKSEIFDDQFSVERPDGSNFTLKIRSTKLEDSAMYFCASTVGGLGYTFGSGTRLTVV.

The V call is TRBV25-1, the J call TRBJ2-7; D ambiguous. V lost 5 bases to trimming and J lost 4 bases, with 9 bases between them. The CDR3 is made up of 12 amino acids. Per the germline V gene, CDR1 is MGHDK and CDR2 is SYGVNS. The CDR3 nucleotides are TGTGCCAGCAGTCCACAGAGTTACGAGCAGTACTTC. It encodes CASSPQSYEQYF.

This clone was observed a handful of times. This rearrangement joins TRBV3-1 (or the pseudogene TRBV3-2) to TRBJ2-5, with D maybe TRBD1 (5 bases). The CDR3 runs 15 residues. V lost 1 base to trimming and J lost 1 base, with 10 bases between them. Germline-derived CDR1 and CDR2 are LGHDT and YNNKEL (reference sequence). The CDR3 sequence: CASSQGARVQETQYF. The CDR3 nucleotides read TGTGCCAGCAGCCAAGGGGCCAGGGTCCAAGAGACCCAGTACTTC.

V gene TRBV3-1 (or the pseudogene TRBV3-2) combines with J gene TRBJ1-2; D is possibly TRBD1 (6 bases). The germline V and J ends were trimmed by 6 bases and 2 bases, with 19 bases remaining between them. The germline CDR1 and CDR2 sequences are LGHDT and YNNKEL (reference sequence). The CDR3 is made up of 16 amino acids. DNA for the CDR3: TGTGCCAGCAGACAACGGGACAAAGAAACCAACTATGGCTACACCTTC. This codes for CASRQRDKETNYGYTF.

The chain is built from TRBV28 and TRBJ2-7; TRBD2 agrees at 7 bases. The V gene end was trimmed by 2 bases and the J gene end by 7 bases; junction bases not matched to a gene: 5. Germline V CDR1 and CDR2: MDHEN, SYDVKM. The CDR3 contains 13 residues. The CDR3 DNA sequence: TGTGCCAGCAGTTTAGCGGGAGTTGTGGAGCAGTACTTC. It is translated as CASSLAGVVEQYF.

The rearrangement joins TRBV7-2 to TRBJ1-1; D is uncertain. The CDR3 length is 16 residues. V was pared by 1 base and J by 7 bases, with 19 bases between. Germline loops: CDR1 SGHTA, CDR2 FQGNSA. As DNA, the CDR3 is TGTGCCAGCAGCTTAGGGAGAACTCCCCCTGTTGATGAAGCTTTCTTT. Its protein product is CASSLGRTPPVDEAFF.

This clone appeared a single time. This chain connects TRBV3-1 (or the pseudogene TRBV3-2) to TRBJ2-1; 8 positions match TRBD1. Germline values: CDR1 LGHDT, CDR2 YNNKEL (reference sequence). This CDR3 spans 19 amino acids. Trimming removed 2 bases from V and 12 bases from J; junction bases left unmatched: 24. The CDR3 nucleotides read TGTGCCAGCAGCCAAATTACCGGGACAGGACTTCCGAGTTTCGGTCGGCAGTTCTTC. Residues: CASSQITGTGLPSFGRQFF.

This chain links TRBV11-1 with TRBJ1-1; no clear D gene. Trimming pared 5 bases from V and 5 bases from J, leaving 6 bases between. The CDR3 contains 11 residues. CDR1 is SGHAT and CDR2 is FQDESV in the germline V gene (reference sequence). The CDR3 spells CASSASTEAFF. CDR3 DNA: TGTGCCAGCAGCGCAAGTACTGAAGCTTTCTTT.

V usage is TRBV5-1 and J usage is TRBJ1-2, with 9 positions matching TRBD1. The CDR3 totals 16 residues. The V gene's germline CDR1 is SGHRS and CDR2 YFSETQ. With 4 bases clipped from V and 4 bases from J, the junction kept 11 bases outside the gene matches. CDR3 coding DNA: TGCGCCAGCAGCCCTGGACAGGGGAACCTAGTCTATGGCTACACCTTC. It encodes CASSPGQGNLVYGYTF.